The 7 T cell receptor beta chains below were found in one sample sequenced in a study of T cell responses to AZD1222 COVID-19 vaccine. Data came from immunoSEQ multiplex PCR; TCRdb stores just in-frame clones and leaves some out. Seen here are fewer than 150,000 clones, around nine tenths observed once, and the top ten hold around 3.7%. This specimen consisted of peripheral blood, obtained on day 0 of AZD1222 vaccination. The receptors were sampled from an adult in good health.

V is TRBV6-6 and J is TRBJ2-2; 8 positions match TRBD2. The CDR3 has 14 residues. Germline V gives CDR1 MNHNY, CDR2 SVGAGI (reference sequence). After removal of 2 bases from V and 7 bases from J, the junction contained 3 bases not matched to a gene. This CDR3 reads CASSYAGGFGELFF. CDR3 DNA sequence: TGTGCCAGCAGTTACGCGGGGGGTTTCGGGGAGCTGTTTTTT.

The chain combines TRBV5-1 with TRBJ2-2; D perhaps matches TRBD1 (6 bases). This CDR3 has 16 residues. The V end lost 2 bases, the J end lost 3 bases, and 14 bases lay between the germline ends. Germline assignment: CDR1 SGHRS and CDR2 YFSETQ. The CDR3 protein is CASSFTGSIDTGELFF. The DNA of the CDR3 is TGCGCCAGCAGCTTTACAGGGTCAATAGACACCGGGGAGCTGTTTTTT.

The chain couples TRBV9 to TRBJ2-1, with 10 bases aligning to TRBD2. V dropped 3 bases and J dropped 2; count of bases not matched to a gene: 8. Germline V gene data show CDR1 as SGDLS and CDR2 as YYNGEE. This CDR3 has 17 residues. This CDR3 is CASSATDSGRTYNEQFF. The DNA of the CDR3 is TGTGCCAGCAGCGCCACCGATAGCGGGAGGACCTACAATGAGCAGTTCTTC.

This chain uses TRBV7-2 with TRBJ2-5; D is unresolved. This CDR3 is 14 amino acids long. V was cut by 4 bases and J by 2 bases, with 11 bases left in between. Per germline, CDR1 SGHTA and CDR2 FQGNSA. The CDR3 DNA is TGTGCCAGCAGCTACCAGGTGTTACAAGAGACCCAGTACTTC. This sequence encodes CASSYQVLQETQYF.

The CDR3 spells CAWTTQVNEQYF. The CDR3 DNA reads TGTGCCTGGACTACCCAGGTCAACGAGCAGTACTTC. The chain is built from TRBV30 and TRBJ2-7; no clear D gene. Trimming took 4 bases from V and 5 from J, leaving 12 bases between them. Looked up from germline, CDR1 is GTSNPN and CDR2 is SVGIG (reference sequence). CDR3 length: 12 amino acids.

V is TRBV6-5 and J is TRBJ1-2; TRBD1 matches at 7 bases. V lost 10 bases, J lost 4 bases, and 12 bases stayed unmatched. The length of the CDR3 is 14 residues. Germline V gene lookup returns CDR1 MNHEY and CDR2 SVGAGI. The CDR3 loop is CAIRDQTGIYGYTF. In DNA form, the CDR3 reads TGTGCCATCAGGGACCAGACAGGGATCTATGGCTACACCTTC.

The chain links TRBV19 to TRBJ1-6; D call uncertain. The V gene's germline CDR1 is LNHDA and CDR2 SQIVND (reference sequence). The germline V and J ends were trimmed by 3 bases and 3 bases, with 9 bases remaining between them. This CDR3 spans 15 amino acids. CDR3 residues: CASSMTRDYNSPLHF. The CDR3 region has the DNA TGTGCCAGTAGTATGACCAGAGACTATAATTCACCCCTCCACTTT.